This section outlines one T cell receptor (beta chain) sequence together with its context. The target antigen is unknown. The data were obtained in a study of cytomegalovirus exposure and HLA in healthy donors. For the study at large: The same platform was used for the roughly 120 validation repertoires as for the roughly 670 first-cohort repertoires, as reported in a later analysis.

Trimming took 3 bases from V and 0 from J, leaving 5 bases between them. Germline values: CDR1 SGHDN, CDR2 FVKESK. CDR3 length: 14 amino acids. Assay used: immunoSEQ multiplex PCR; TCRdb lists only in-frame clones, some missing. This sample carries about 64,000 clones, 85% to 90% of them seen once, and the ten largest clones take 1.7%. Study conclusions and caveats: The classifier reportedly diagnosed cytomegalovirus status with high sensitivity and specificity. The study listed around 150 cytomegalovirus-associated TCR beta chains. Whilst most TCR sequences proved rare, a subset of public TCRs occurred across many donors.

The specimen sequenced was PBMCs. This clonotype was obtained from a woman aged 18 to 35 in good health and CMV-seronegative. This chain joins TRBV14 and TRBJ2-2; D call uncertain. The CDR3 sequence: CASSHRTNTGELFF. CDR3 sequence (DNA): TGTGCCAGCAGCCACAGGACGAACACCGGGGAGCTGTTTTTT. The full variable domain, in which reference TRBV14 and TRBJ2-2 provide the parts outside the CDR3, is EAGVTQFPSHSVIEKGQTVTLRCDPISGHDNLYWYRRVMGKEIKFLLHFVKESKQDESGMPNNRFLAERTGGTYSTLKVQPAELEDSGVYFCASSHRTNTGELFFGEGSRLTVL.